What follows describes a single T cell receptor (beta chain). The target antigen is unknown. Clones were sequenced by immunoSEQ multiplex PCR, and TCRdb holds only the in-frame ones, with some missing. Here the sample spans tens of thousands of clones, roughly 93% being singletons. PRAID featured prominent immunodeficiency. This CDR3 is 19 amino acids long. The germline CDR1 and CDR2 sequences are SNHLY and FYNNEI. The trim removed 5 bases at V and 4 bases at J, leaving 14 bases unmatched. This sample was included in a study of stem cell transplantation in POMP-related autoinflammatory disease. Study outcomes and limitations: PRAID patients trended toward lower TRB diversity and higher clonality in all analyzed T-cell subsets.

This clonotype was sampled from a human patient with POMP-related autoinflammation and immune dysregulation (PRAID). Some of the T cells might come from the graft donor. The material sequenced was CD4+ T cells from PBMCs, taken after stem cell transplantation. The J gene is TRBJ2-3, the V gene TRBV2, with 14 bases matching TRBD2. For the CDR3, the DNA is TGTGCCAGCAGTCCGACTAGCGGGAGGGCTCTAATTGGGTCAGATACGCAGTATTTT. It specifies CASSPTSGRALIGSDTQYF.